A selection of T cell receptor beta chains follows, all from one sample in a study of CD8+CD57+ T cells in acquired aplastic anemia. MiXCR, applied by TCRdb to the reads, yields one record per CDR3 protein. The data contain 150,000 to 200,000 distinct CDR3 sequences, roughly 50% of them singletons. The sequencing input was sorted CD4+, CD8+, or CD8+CD57+ T cells (not recorded which) from PBMCs. The receptors stem from a human donor with aplastic anemia. Both conserved end residues are part of each CDR3. Each record gives: J gene, clone size, CDR3 length, V gene, D gene, CDR3 DNA, CDR3 protein. D genes are given only for firm matches. Clone size is shown for a subset of rows, as once, few, many or a class of expanded clone.

TRBJ2-2 | NA | 14 | TRBV27 | NA | TGTGCCAGCAGTTTGGTGGGGCGCGGAGGGGAGCTGTTTTTT | CASSLVGRGGELFF
TRBJ1-2 | NA | 14 | TRBV9 | NA | TGTGCCAGCAGCGTAGGTCCAGGGAACTATGGCTACACCTTC | CASSVGPGNYGYTF
TRBJ2-1 | NA | 15 | TRBV5-1 | NA | TGCGCCAGCAGCTTGAACGAACAGGCCTACAATGAGCAGTTCTTC | CASSLNEQAYNEQFF
TRBJ1-5 | NA | 14 | TRBV29-1 | NA | TGCAGCGTTGGCTCCCTGTGTAGCAATCAGCCCCAGCATTTT | CSVGSLCSNQPQHF
TRBJ1-2 | many | 17 | TRBV5-1 | NA | TGCGCCAGCAGCTTGGACGGGATCGGGGTCCGGAACTATGGCTACACCTTC | CASSLDGIGVRNYGYTF
TRBJ2-7 | NA | 14 | TRBV5-5 | TRBD1 | TGTGCCAGCAGCTTGGGGACAGGGGCGAGCGAGCAGTACTTC | CASSLGTGASEQYF
TRBJ1-1 | many | 14 | TRBV5-4 | TRBD1 | TGTGCCAGCAGCCCAGGGGGCCTGAACACTGAAGCTTTCTTT | CASSPGGLNTEAFF
TRBJ2-5 | few | 11 | TRBV20-1 | NA | TGCAGTGCTAGCCGATGGGAGACCCAGTACTTC | CSASRWETQYF
TRBJ1-1 | NA | 14 | TRBV15 | NA | TGTGCCACCAGCAGTCTCGTGGGGAAGGCTGAAGCTTTCTTT | CATSSLVGKAEAFF
TRBJ2-7 | many | 15 | TRBV7-6 | NA | TGTGCCAGCAGCGAGGGGGGCGCAGCGCGCTACGAGCAGTACTTC | CASSEGGAARYEQYF
TRBJ1-2 | many | 12 | TRBV16 | NA | TGTGCCAGCAGCCAATCCCTCTATGGCTACACCTTC | CASSQSLYGYTF
TRBJ2-3 | few | 14 | TRBV3-1 | NA | TGTGCCAGCAGCCAAGGGAATAGCGTGAATACGCAGTATTTT | CASSQGNSVNTQYF
TRBJ1-6 | NA | 16 | TRBV11-2 | NA | TGTGCCAGCAGCTTAAGAGGAGCGGACTATAATTCACCCCTCCACTTT | CASSLRGADYNSPLHF
TRBJ1-5 | NA | 12 | TRBV7-8 | NA | TGTGCCAGCAGCCGTACAGAGCAGCCCCAGCATTTT | CASSRTEQPQHF
TRBJ1-3 | many | 16 | TRBV15 | NA | TGTGCCACCAGCAGAGAGGGAAGGGACCCGGCGGACACCATATATTTT | CATSREGRDPADTIYF
TRBJ1-1 | NA | 12 | TRBV20-1 | NA | TGCAGTGCTAGAGATGGGGGGGGGCAAGCTTTCTTT | CSARDGGGQAFF
TRBJ2-7 | NA | 14 | TRBV24-1 | NA | TGTGCCACCAGTTTAAGGAGACTTGTCAGCGAGCAGTACTTC | CATSLRRLVSEQYF
TRBJ2-1 | few | 13 | TRBV2 | NA | TGTGCCAGTCACTATACAGGCTCTAATGAGCAGTTCTTC | CASHYTGSNEQFF
TRBJ2-5 | NA | 13 | TRBV12-3/TRBV12-4 | NA | TGTGCCAGCAGTCCGTGGAGGAGCGAGACCCAGCACTTC | CASSPWRSETQHF
TRBJ1-3 | NA | 14 | TRBV12-3/TRBV12-4 | NA | TGTGCCAGCAGTCCCTTTGACGCTGGAAACACCATATATTTT | CASSPFDAGNTIYF
TRBJ1-2 | NA | 15 | TRBV29-1 | NA | TGCAGCGTTGACTTTTCCGGGACCGACGGGTATGGCTACACCTTC | CSVDFSGTDGYGYTF
TRBJ2-1 | NA | 14 | TRBV10-3 | TRBD2 | TGTGCCATCAGTGAGGGACTAGCGGACAGTGAGCAGTTCTTC | CAISEGLADSEQFF
TRBJ1-1 | few | 14 | TRBV7-3 | TRBD1 | TGTGCCAGCAGCCGACAGGGAGGAGACACTGAAGCTTTCTTT | CASSRQGGDTEAFF
TRBJ2-3 | many | 15 | TRBV7-2 | NA | TGTGCCAGCAGCTTAGACGGAAGCGTTTCAGATACGCAGTATTTT | CASSLDGSVSDTQYF
TRBJ2-7 | many | 14 | TRBV3-1 | NA | TGTGCCAGCAGCCAACTCTGGGGCTCCTACGAGCAGTACTTC | CASSQLWGSYEQYF
TRBJ2-3 | NA | 15 | TRBV29-1 | NA | TGCAGCGCCCCGAGGGGGGGGGGATACACAGATACGCAGTATTTT | CSAPRGGGYTDTQYF
TRBJ2-5 | many | 13 | TRBV5-6 | NA | TGTGCCAGCAGCTCCTACAGCCGAGAGACCCAGTACTTC | CASSSYSRETQYF